The rows below give T cell receptor beta chains drawn from one sample of a study of T cell responses to AZD1222 COVID-19 vaccine. Repertoires were generated with immunoSEQ multiplex PCR, while TCRdb's copy carries only in-frame clones and drops some. The table records about 180,000 clones, around 93% of them present only once. The sequences come from peripheral blood, collected 28 days after the second dose of the MenACWY control vaccine. The receptors were gathered from an adult who received the MenACWY meningococcal vaccine as a control. CDR3s include the opening cysteine and the closing phenylalanine or tryptophan. Each record gives: clone size, J gene, D gene, V gene, CDR3 DNA, CDR3 protein. The D gene is left open where the match is weak. Size tells how often a clone was seen (once, few, many) or the class of an expanded clone, and some rows leave it out.

clone size: -; J gene: TRBJ2-7; D gene: -; V gene: TRBV28; CDR3 DNA: TGTGCCAGCAGTTTATCACGAGTAGAGCAGTACTTC; CDR3 protein: CASSLSRVEQYF
clone size: once; J gene: TRBJ1-1; D gene: -; V gene: TRBV10-3; CDR3 DNA: TGTGCCATCAGTGGGGGAACTGAAGCTTTCTTT; CDR3 protein: CAISGGTEAFF
clone size: -; J gene: TRBJ1-5; D gene: -; V gene: TRBV3-1/TRBV3-2; CDR3 DNA: TGTGCCGCCGGGGTTAGCAATCAGCCCCAGCATTTT; CDR3 protein: CAAGVSNQPQHF
clone size: few; J gene: TRBJ2-5; D gene: -; V gene: TRBV19; CDR3 DNA: TGTGCCAGTAACCACACCGGGCCGGGGGAGACCCAGTACTTC; CDR3 protein: CASNHTGPGETQYF
clone size: -; J gene: TRBJ1-1; D gene: TRBD1; V gene: TRBV19; CDR3 DNA: TGTGCCAGTAGCGCCCCGACAGGGGGCACTGAAGCTTTCTTT; CDR3 protein: CASSAPTGGTEAFF
clone size: -; J gene: TRBJ1-2; D gene: -; V gene: TRBV7-2; CDR3 DNA: TGTGCCAGCAGCGTAACGGCGGGGGTGGATTTTGGCTACACCTTC; CDR3 protein: CASSVTAGVDFGYTF
clone size: -; J gene: TRBJ2-2; D gene: TRBD1; V gene: TRBV27; CDR3 DNA: TGTGCCAGCAGTCCCCGGACAGGGAACACCGGGGAGCTGTTTTTT; CDR3 protein: CASSPRTGNTGELFF
clone size: -; J gene: TRBJ2-1; D gene: -; V gene: TRBV19; CDR3 DNA: TGTGCCACCCCGCCGCAGTTCTTC; CDR3 protein: CATPPQFF
clone size: -; J gene: TRBJ1-2; D gene: -; V gene: TRBV5-1; CDR3 DNA: TGCGCCAGCAGCTTGGTACCGGATTTAGACTATGGCTACACCTTC; CDR3 protein: CASSLVPDLDYGYTF
clone size: -; J gene: TRBJ2-1; D gene: TRBD2; V gene: TRBV27; CDR3 DNA: TGTGCCAGCAGTGCCTCTCTAGCGGGGGGGCGGAATGAGCAGTTCTTC; CDR3 protein: CASSASLAGGRNEQFF
clone size: -; J gene: TRBJ1-2; D gene: -; V gene: TRBV5-1; CDR3 DNA: TGCGCCAGCAGCTTGGAAGGGGTGGATGGCTACACCTTC; CDR3 protein: CASSLEGVDGYTF
clone size: once; J gene: TRBJ2-7; D gene: -; V gene: TRBV3-1/TRBV3-2; CDR3 DNA: TGTGCCAGCAGTCTCGGTTGGGAGTCCTCCTACGAGCAGTACTTC; CDR3 protein: CASSLGWESSYEQYF
clone size: -; J gene: TRBJ1-1; D gene: -; V gene: TRBV6-1; CDR3 DNA: TGTGCCAGCAGTGAATTCAGGGGGAACACTGAAGCTTTCTTT; CDR3 protein: CASSEFRGNTEAFF
clone size: -; J gene: TRBJ1-2; D gene: TRBD1; V gene: TRBV6-2/TRBV6-3; CDR3 DNA: TGTGCCAGCAGTTACGACAGGGATTTTGGCTACACCTTC; CDR3 protein: CASSYDRDFGYTF
clone size: -; J gene: TRBJ1-1; D gene: -; V gene: TRBV7-8; CDR3 DNA: TGTGCCAGCAGCTTAGAGGTCCGGGGAGAAGCTTTCTTT; CDR3 protein: CASSLEVRGEAFF
clone size: once; J gene: TRBJ1-3; D gene: -; V gene: TRBV9; CDR3 DNA: TGTGCCAGCAGCGTAATGGGAGGACCTGGAAACACCATATATTTT; CDR3 protein: CASSVMGGPGNTIYF
clone size: once; J gene: TRBJ1-3; D gene: -; V gene: TRBV7-9; CDR3 DNA: TGTGCCAGCAGCTCCGAGGGTAGCTCTGGAAACACCATATATTTT; CDR3 protein: CASSSEGSSGNTIYF
clone size: -; J gene: TRBJ2-5; D gene: -; V gene: TRBV7-2; CDR3 DNA: TGTGCCAGCAGCCAAAGAGGGGGGGAGACCCAGTACTTC; CDR3 protein: CASSQRGGETQYF
clone size: -; J gene: TRBJ2-1; D gene: -; V gene: TRBV19; CDR3 DNA: TGTGCCAGTATGGAGGGACTTCGCAATGAGCAGTTCTTC; CDR3 protein: CASMEGLRNEQFF
clone size: -; J gene: TRBJ2-7; D gene: -; V gene: TRBV6-5; CDR3 DNA: TGTGCCAGCAGATTTGGGAACAGAGTCCTTGAGCAGTACTTC; CDR3 protein: CASRFGNRVLEQYF
clone size: -; J gene: TRBJ1-5; D gene: -; V gene: TRBV19; CDR3 DNA: TGTGCCAGTAGTATGAACAGCGGCAATCAGCCCCAGCATTTT; CDR3 protein: CASSMNSGNQPQHF
clone size: -; J gene: TRBJ1-1; D gene: -; V gene: TRBV3-1/TRBV3-2; CDR3 DNA: TGTGCCAGCAGCCAAGGGGGGATCATGAACACTGAAGCTTTCTTT; CDR3 protein: CASSQGGIMNTEAFF
clone size: -; J gene: TRBJ1-1; D gene: -; V gene: TRBV30; CDR3 DNA: TGTGCCTGGAGTGTACTTAGCACTGAAGCTTTCTTT; CDR3 protein: CAWSVLSTEAFF
clone size: -; J gene: TRBJ1-5; D gene: TRBD1; V gene: TRBV10-1; CDR3 DNA: TGCGCCATGGGGCCGGAGGGGGCTATTTGTCAGCCCCAGCATTTT; CDR3 protein: CAMGPEGAICQPQHF
clone size: -; J gene: TRBJ2-5; D gene: TRBD2; V gene: TRBV27; CDR3 DNA: TGTGCCAGCAGACTAGCGGGGAGGGGTCGGGAGACCCAGTACTTC; CDR3 protein: CASRLAGRGRETQYF
clone size: -; J gene: TRBJ2-1; D gene: TRBD2; V gene: TRBV7-9; CDR3 DNA: TGTGCCAGCAGCTTATGGATGGGGACTAGCGGGGGCCACAATGAGCAGTTCTTC; CDR3 protein: CASSLWMGTSGGHNEQFF
clone size: once; J gene: TRBJ2-2; D gene: -; V gene: TRBV28; CDR3 DNA: TGTGCCAGCAGTCCCCTTACCGGGGAGCTGTTTTTT; CDR3 protein: CASSPLTGELFF
clone size: -; J gene: TRBJ2-2; D gene: -; V gene: TRBV4-2; CDR3 DNA: TGTGCCAGCAGCCAATTTGGAACAGGTTCAACCGGGGAGCTGTTTTTT; CDR3 protein: CASSQFGTGSTGELFF
clone size: -; J gene: TRBJ2-1; D gene: -; V gene: TRBV15; CDR3 DNA: TGTGCCACCAGCAGAGATTATGCCCGCCGGGACTCCCCCAATGAGCAGTTCTTC; CDR3 protein: CATSRDYARRDSPNEQFF
clone size: once; J gene: TRBJ1-5; D gene: -; V gene: TRBV4-1; CDR3 DNA: TGCGCCAGCAGCCAAGAAAGCAGGGCCGACAGCAATCAGCCCCAGCATTTT; CDR3 protein: CASSQESRADSNQPQHF
clone size: -; J gene: TRBJ1-5; D gene: -; V gene: TRBV7-8; CDR3 DNA: TGTGCCAGCAGCTTAGCCCCCCTGGGGGCGGGCAATCAGCCCCAGCATTTT; CDR3 protein: CASSLAPLGAGNQPQHF
clone size: -; J gene: TRBJ2-3; D gene: TRBD1; V gene: TRBV7-9; CDR3 DNA: TGTGCCAGCAGCCGGCGACAGGGGAGGACAGATACGCAGTATTTT; CDR3 protein: CASSRRQGRTDTQYF
clone size: -; J gene: TRBJ1-4; D gene: TRBD1; V gene: TRBV7-6; CDR3 DNA: TGTGCCAGCAGCTCCCAACAGGGGTCAAACGAAAAACTGTTTTTT; CDR3 protein: CASSSQQGSNEKLFF
clone size: -; J gene: TRBJ1-1; D gene: -; V gene: TRBV19; CDR3 DNA: TGTGCCAGTAAACGGGGCCCCGGGTTATACGACACTGAAGCTTTCTTT; CDR3 protein: CASKRGPGLYDTEAFF
clone size: -; J gene: TRBJ1-3; D gene: TRBD1; V gene: TRBV5-8; CDR3 DNA: TGTGCCAGCGGACAGGGAACGAGCTCTGGAAACACCATATATTTT; CDR3 protein: CASGQGTSSGNTIYF
clone size: -; J gene: TRBJ2-5; D gene: -; V gene: TRBV9; CDR3 DNA: TGTGCCAGCAGCGCGGGGGCGGACAGCCAAGAGACCCAGTACTTC; CDR3 protein: CASSAGADSQETQYF
clone size: once; J gene: TRBJ2-7; D gene: TRBD2; V gene: TRBV5-1; CDR3 DNA: TGCGCCAGCAGCCCCGGGGGGACGTCGTCCTACGAGCAGTACTTC; CDR3 protein: CASSPGGTSSYEQYF
clone size: -; J gene: TRBJ1-5; D gene: -; V gene: TRBV28; CDR3 DNA: TGTGCCAGCGGAAGCAATCAGCCCCAGCATTTT; CDR3 protein: CASGSNQPQHF
clone size: -; J gene: TRBJ1-4; D gene: -; V gene: TRBV6-6; CDR3 DNA: TGTGCCAGCAGCCCGATCGGCAGGGCTAATGAAAAACTGTTTTTT; CDR3 protein: CASSPIGRANEKLFF
clone size: -; J gene: TRBJ1-2; D gene: -; V gene: TRBV6-1; CDR3 DNA: TGTGCCAGCAGTGAATCCGGGGGCGGCTACACCTTC; CDR3 protein: CASSESGGGYTF
clone size: few; J gene: TRBJ2-7; D gene: -; V gene: TRBV30; CDR3 DNA: TGTGCCTGGAGCGCCCAAGGATCCTCGTACGAGCAGTACTTC; CDR3 protein: CAWSAQGSSYEQYF
clone size: -; J gene: TRBJ1-1; D gene: -; V gene: TRBV12-3/TRBV12-4; CDR3 DNA: TGTGCCAGCAGTTCCACAGGGACCACTGAAGCTTTCTTT; CDR3 protein: CASSSTGTTEAFF
clone size: -; J gene: TRBJ2-7; D gene: TRBD1; V gene: TRBV28; CDR3 DNA: TGTGCCAGCAGCGCAGGGGGCTACGAGCAGTACTTC; CDR3 protein: CASSAGGYEQYF
clone size: -; J gene: TRBJ1-1; D gene: -; V gene: TRBV19; CDR3 DNA: TGTGCCAGTAGTACCTCCTTTTTAAACACTGAAGCTTTCTTT; CDR3 protein: CASSTSFLNTEAFF
clone size: -; J gene: TRBJ1-5; D gene: -; V gene: TRBV6-5; CDR3 DNA: TGTGCCAGCAGCGGAGGGCTTTACAGGGAACAGCCCCAGCATTTT; CDR3 protein: CASSGGLYREQPQHF
clone size: -; J gene: TRBJ1-1; D gene: -; V gene: TRBV5-1; CDR3 DNA: TGCGCCAGCAGCTTGGCCGGGGGGCTGCTCACTGAAGCTTTCTTT; CDR3 protein: CASSLAGGLLTEAFF
clone size: -; J gene: TRBJ1-6; D gene: -; V gene: TRBV24-1; CDR3 DNA: TGTGCCACCAGTGATTTTCAGGGCTCACCCCTCCACTTT; CDR3 protein: CATSDFQGSPLHF
clone size: -; J gene: TRBJ2-5; D gene: -; V gene: TRBV18; CDR3 DNA: TGTGCCAGCTCACTAACACAGGGTAAAGAGACCCAGTACTTC; CDR3 protein: CASSLTQGKETQYF
clone size: -; J gene: TRBJ1-5; D gene: -; V gene: TRBV12-3/TRBV12-4; CDR3 DNA: TGTGCCAGCAGTTTAGCGGGGAGCCAGCCCCAGCATTTT; CDR3 protein: CASSLAGSQPQHF